One sample yielded the 10 T cell receptor beta chains listed below, sequenced in a study of Ad26.COV2.S vaccination and SARS-CoV-2 variants. TCRdb's table, derived via immunoSEQ multiplex PCR, lists solely in-frame clones and lacks some. Of hundreds of thousands of clones listed, around 89% are singletons. Treatment given: around 19 received Ad26.COV2.S at low or high dose, single or two shots; roughly five received placebo; per-sample allocation not given. Sampling occurred on day 63 after the first vaccine or placebo injection. The source was peripheral blood, collected in a trial of Ad26.COV2.S vaccine versus placebo. All receptors come from a person aged 18 to 59 who received the Ad26.COV2.S COVID-19 vaccine or a placebo.

The DNA for the CDR3 is TGTGCCAGCAGCCAACTGGGGGGACCAAACACCGGGGAGCTGTTTTTT. This gives the protein CASSQLGGPNTGELFF. This chain connects TRBV4-2 to TRBJ2-2, with a tentative D call TRBD2 (6 bases). Looked up from germline, CDR1 is LGHNA and CDR2 is YNFKEQ. The CDR3 sequence is 16 residues long. Trimming removed 2 bases from V and 2 bases from J, with 12 bases in between.

The rearrangement links TRBV7-9 to TRBJ2-1; TRBD2 aligns across 16 bases. Trimming took 6 bases from V and 5 from J; bases not matched to a gene: 10. The CDR3 sequence is 18 residues long. Per germline, CDR1 SEHNR and CDR2 FQNEAQ (reference sequence). Here the CDR3 DNA reads TGTGCCAGCAGAACCGGGACTAGCGGGAGGGATTCCCACAATGAGCAGTTCTTC. It translates to CASRTGTSGRDSHNEQFF. The whole variable domain, remainder taken from reference TRBV7-9 and TRBJ2-1, is DTGVSQNPRHKITKRGQNVTFRCDPISEHNRLYWYRQTLGQGPEFLTYFQNEAQLEKSRLLSDRFSAERPKGSFSTLEIQRTEQGDSAMYLCASRTGTSGRDSHNEQFFGPGTRLTVL.

The J gene is TRBJ1-1, the V gene TRBV13, with TRBD1 matching over 7 bases. CDR1 is PRHDT and CDR2 is FYEKMQ in the germline V gene (reference sequence). Trimming at V came to 4 bases and at J to 5 bases, leaving 4 bases not matched to a gene. The CDR3 extends over 13 amino acids. The CDR3 bases are TGTGCCAGCAGCTACAGGGGCAATACTGAAGCTTTCTTT. Amino acids: CASSYRGNTEAFF.

This rearrangement joins TRBV2 to TRBJ1-1; D might be TRBD1 (6 bases). V lost 3 bases and J lost 5, with 13 bases in between. CDR1 SNHLY and CDR2 FYNNEI come from the germline V gene. This CDR3 contains 14 residues. The CDR3 bases are TGTGCCAGCAGTGACCCGAGGGGGTTGACTGAAGCTTTCTTT. Translation: CASSDPRGLTEAFF.

This clone turned up a few times. This CDR3 reads CASSIQTGSETQYF. Here the CDR3 DNA reads TGTGCCAGCAGTATTCAGACAGGGTCTGAGACCCAGTACTTC. This chain uses TRBV27 with TRBJ2-5; 7 bases line up with TRBD1. The germline gives CDR1 MNHEY, CDR2 SMNVEV (reference sequence). This CDR3 region has 14 residues. V shed 5 bases and J 5 bases; nucleotides not matched to a gene: 8.

The rearrangement joins TRBV12-3 or TRBV12-4 to TRBJ1-2; D remains unclear. The germline V and J ends were trimmed by 5 bases and 5 bases, with 12 bases remaining between them. CDR3 length: 13 residues. Here the CDR3 reads CASSQTDLYGYTF. CDR3 DNA sequence: TGTGCCAGCAGTCAAACAGATCTGTATGGCTACACCTTC.

CDR3 loop: CASSLGKGNGYTF. CDR3 in DNA: TGTGCCAGCAGCTTAGGGAAGGGAAACGGCTACACCTTC. The rearrangement joins TRBV13 to TRBJ1-2; D is undetermined. The CDR3 is 13 amino acids. The germline V gene encodes CDR1 PRHDT and CDR2 FYEKMQ (reference sequence). The V end lost 0 bases, the J end lost 8 bases, and 10 bases lay between the germline ends.

The rearrangement uses TRBV19 and TRBJ1-6; 8 bases are a match to TRBD1. There are 15 residues in the CDR3. V shed 6 bases, J shed 10 bases, and the junction held 11 bases outside the gene matches. Germline V gives CDR1 LNHDA, CDR2 SQIVND (reference sequence). The DNA of the CDR3 is TGTGCCAGTAGGGCGACAGGGGCCTTGGGGTCACCCCTCCACTTT. It yields the protein CASRATGALGSPLHF.

This clone was detected only once. V usage is TRBV2 and J usage is TRBJ1-1; tentative D call: TRBD1 (6 bases). This CDR3 region has 14 residues. The germline CDR1 and CDR2 sequences are SNHLY and FYNNEI. The V gene lost 4 bases and the J gene lost 5 bases, with 14 bases spanning the gap. Here the CDR3 reads CASSVRGALTEAFF. CDR3 DNA sequence: TGTGCCAGCAGTGTCCGGGGGGCGTTGACTGAAGCTTTCTTT.

This chain connects TRBV5-8 to TRBJ2-7; D is undetermined. The germline V gene encodes CDR1 SGHTS and CDR2 YDEGEE. This CDR3 is built from 12 residues. Trimming took 0 bases from V and 1 from J, leaving 2 bases between them. The CDR3 loop is CASSLVSYEQYF. The CDR3 region has the DNA TGTGCCAGCAGCTTGGTGTCCTACGAGCAGTACTTC.